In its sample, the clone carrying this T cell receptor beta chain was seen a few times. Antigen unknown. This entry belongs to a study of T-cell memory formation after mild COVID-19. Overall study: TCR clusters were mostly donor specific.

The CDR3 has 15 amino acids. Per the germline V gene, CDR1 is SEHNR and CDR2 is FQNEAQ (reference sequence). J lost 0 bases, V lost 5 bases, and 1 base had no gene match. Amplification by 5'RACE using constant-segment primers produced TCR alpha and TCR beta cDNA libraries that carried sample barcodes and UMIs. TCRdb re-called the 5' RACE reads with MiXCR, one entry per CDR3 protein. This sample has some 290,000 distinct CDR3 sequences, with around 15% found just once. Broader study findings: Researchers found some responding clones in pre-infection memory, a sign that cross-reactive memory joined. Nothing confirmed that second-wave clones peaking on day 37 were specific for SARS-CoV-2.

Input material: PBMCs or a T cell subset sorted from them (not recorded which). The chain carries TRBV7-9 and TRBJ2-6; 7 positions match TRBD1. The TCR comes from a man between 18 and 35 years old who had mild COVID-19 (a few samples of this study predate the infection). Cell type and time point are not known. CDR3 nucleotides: TGTGCCAGCAGCCCAGGGGGCTCTGGGGCCAACGTCCTGACTTTC. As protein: CASSPGGSGANVLTF.